The 10 T cell receptor beta chains presented below share a single source sample, sequenced in a study of blood T cell repertoires in COVID-19. Libraries were prepared by immunoSEQ multiplex PCR; TCRdb keeps only in-frame clonotypes and omits some of them. The table lists some 250,000 clones, 88% of them singletons. The sequenced sample was peripheral blood. These receptors came from a woman in her thirties or forties who had recovered from COVID-19.

The rearrangement joins TRBV23-1 to TRBJ2-1; TRBD2 might be the D (6 bases). TRBV23-1 is an ORF; its function is uncertain. V was cut by 9 bases and J by 6 bases, with 18 bases left in between. The CDR3 is 14 amino acids. DNA of the CDR3: TGCGCCAGACCCGAGAGGAGGGGCACCAATGAGCAGTTCTTC. It is translated as CARPERRGTNEQFF.

V is TRBV27 and J is TRBJ1-5; D gene unclear. Trimming removed 8 bases from V and 2 bases from J, with 13 bases in between. This CDR3 contains 14 residues. CDR1 and CDR2 from the germline V gene are MNHEY and SMNVEV (reference sequence). The CDR3 region is CASRPPGGNQPQHF. The CDR3 bases are TGTGCCAGCCGCCCCCCCGGAGGCAATCAGCCCCAGCATTTT.

The chain employs TRBV6-5 and TRBJ2-5; TRBD2 agrees at 8 bases. After removal of 0 bases from V and 5 bases from J, the junction contained 8 bases not matched to a gene. The germline gives CDR1 MNHEY, CDR2 SVGAGI. This CDR3 contains 16 residues. CDR3 loop: CASSYSPAGERETQYF. CDR3 nucleotide sequence: TGTGCCAGCAGTTACTCGCCAGCGGGAGAGCGGGAGACCCAGTACTTC.

This rearrangement joins TRBV11-2 to TRBJ1-2; 7 bases line up with TRBD1. Germline values: CDR1 SGHAT, CDR2 FQNNGV. The V gene end was trimmed by 5 bases and the J gene end by 4 bases; junction bases not matched to a gene: 7. This CDR3 is 14 amino acids long. CDR3 amino acids: CASSGWDSGYGYTF. The CDR3, as DNA: TGTGCCAGCAGCGGCTGGGACAGTGGCTATGGCTACACCTTC.

The CDR3 nucleotides read TGTGCCAGCAGCCGTCCCCGGCGGCGGAACTATAATTCACCCCTCCACTTT. Encoded protein: CASSRPRRRNYNSPLHF. This chain joins TRBV3-1 (or the pseudogene TRBV3-2) and TRBJ1-6; D gene unclear. Germline values: CDR1 LGHDT, CDR2 YNNKEL (reference sequence). The CDR3 extends over 17 amino acids. Trimming pared 4 bases from V and 3 bases from J, leaving 16 bases between.

The V call is TRBV20-1, the J call TRBJ1-2; unclear D gene. The germline V gene has CDR1 DFQATT and CDR2 SNEGSKA (reference sequence). The CDR3 totals 11 residues. CDR3 region: CSTRAAGGYTF. DNA for the CDR3: TGCAGCACCCGGGCGGCGGGTGGCTACACCTTC.

CDR3: CASSLGIRGQLGAFF. As DNA, the CDR3 is TGTGCCAGCAGCTTAGGGATCAGAGGGCAGCTCGGGGCTTTCTTT. The V call is TRBV7-8, the J call TRBJ1-1; unclear D gene. The germline V gene encodes CDR1 SGHVS and CDR2 FQNEAQ. This CDR3 comprises 15 residues. V was cut by 1 base and J by 11 bases, with 20 bases left in between.

The sample holds a few counts of this clone. The CDR3 protein is CASSQDGLSGETQYF. The CDR3 coding sequence is TGTGCCAGCAGCCAAGATGGGCTTTCGGGGGAGACCCAGTACTTC. The V and J genes are TRBV3-1 (or the pseudogene TRBV3-2) and TRBJ2-5, with a tentative D call TRBD2 (5 bases). Germline CDR1 LGHDT, CDR2 YNNKEL (reference sequence). Deletions cut 0 bases from V and 5 bases from J, with 13 bases between. The CDR3 consists of 15 residues.

This chain connects TRBV10-2 to TRBJ2-2; weak D call: TRBD1 (6 bases). V was clipped by 3 bases and J by 6 bases, with 8 bases between them. The germline gives CDR1 WSHSY, CDR2 SAAADI. The CDR3 runs to 13 residues. CDR3 residues: CASSEQGAGELFF. As DNA, the CDR3 is TGCGCCAGCAGTGAACAGGGAGCCGGGGAGCTGTTTTTT.

The chain uses TRBV18 and TRBJ2-5; 7 bases line up with TRBD1. The junction had 3 bases not matched to a gene; V was cut back by 4 bases and J by 1 base. This CDR3 is 14 amino acids long. The V gene's germline CDR1 is KGHSH and CDR2 LQKENI. The CDR3 loop is CASSLRDSQETQYF. The CDR3 DNA reads as TGTGCCAGCTCACTCCGGGACAGCCAAGAGACCCAGTACTTC.